This T cell receptor (beta chain) was captured in a study of blood T cells in healthy people across ages. The CDR3 totals 13 residues. Germline CDR1 reads MNHEY; CDR2 reads SVGAGI. The V gene lost 6 bases and the J gene lost 4 bases, with 12 bases spanning the gap. Next came a second PCR, run for roughly 6 to 11 cycles, which used a sample-barcoded 5' primer along with a J-beta primer mix. Each cDNA molecule carried a tag from a template-switch adaptor that contained 12 random nucleotides. TCRdb re-called the 5' RACE reads through MiXCR, storing one row per CDR3 protein. The data contain around 2 million distinct CDR3 sequences, about two fifths of them seen just once; the ten biggest clones take up under 25%.

Sequences were obtained from blood. The receptor was isolated from a human donor in good health. The chain uses TRBV6-5 and TRBJ1-1, with no clear D. The DNA of the CDR3 is TGTGCCAGCAGGGAGCTGACTGGCACTGAAGCTTTCTTT. Translated: CASRELTGTEAFF.